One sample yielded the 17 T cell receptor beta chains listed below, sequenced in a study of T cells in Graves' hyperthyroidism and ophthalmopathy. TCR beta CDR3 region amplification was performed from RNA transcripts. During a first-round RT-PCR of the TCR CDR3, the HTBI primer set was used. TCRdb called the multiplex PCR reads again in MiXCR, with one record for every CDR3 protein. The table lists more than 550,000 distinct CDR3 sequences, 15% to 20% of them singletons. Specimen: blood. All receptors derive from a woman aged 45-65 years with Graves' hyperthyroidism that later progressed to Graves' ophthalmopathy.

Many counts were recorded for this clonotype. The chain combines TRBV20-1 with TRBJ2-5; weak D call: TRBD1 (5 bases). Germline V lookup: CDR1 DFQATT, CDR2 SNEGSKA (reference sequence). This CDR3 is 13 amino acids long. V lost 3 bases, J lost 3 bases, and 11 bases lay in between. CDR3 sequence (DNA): TGCAGTGCTAGGGATCAGGGTAAAGAGACCCAGTACTTC. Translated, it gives CSARDQGKETQYF.

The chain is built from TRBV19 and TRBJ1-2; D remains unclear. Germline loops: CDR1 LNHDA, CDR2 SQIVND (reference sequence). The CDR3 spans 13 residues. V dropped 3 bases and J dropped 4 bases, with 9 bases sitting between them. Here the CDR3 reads CASSIRVTYGYTF. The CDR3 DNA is TGTGCCAGTAGTATTCGGGTTACCTATGGCTACACCTTC.

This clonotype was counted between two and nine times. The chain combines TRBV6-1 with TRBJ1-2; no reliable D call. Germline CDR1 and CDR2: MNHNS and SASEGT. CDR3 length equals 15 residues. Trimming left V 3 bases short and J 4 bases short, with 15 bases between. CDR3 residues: CASSELGGPAYGYTF. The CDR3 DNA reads TGTGCCAGCAGTGAGTTAGGAGGGCCCGCCTATGGCTACACCTTC.

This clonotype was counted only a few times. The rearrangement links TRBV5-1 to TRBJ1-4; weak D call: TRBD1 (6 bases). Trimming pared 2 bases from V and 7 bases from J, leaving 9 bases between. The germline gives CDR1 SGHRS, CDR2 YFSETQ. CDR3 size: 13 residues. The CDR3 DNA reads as TGCGCCAGCAGCTTTCAGGGGAGTGAAAAACTGTTTTTT. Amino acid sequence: CASSFQGSEKLFF. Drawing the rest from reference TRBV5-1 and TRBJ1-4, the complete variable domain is KAGVTQTPRYLIKTRGQQVTLSCSPISGHRSVSWYQQTPGQGLQFLFEYFSETQRNKGNFPGRFSGRQFSNSRSEMNVSTLELGDSALYLCASSFQGSEKLFFGSGTQLSVL.

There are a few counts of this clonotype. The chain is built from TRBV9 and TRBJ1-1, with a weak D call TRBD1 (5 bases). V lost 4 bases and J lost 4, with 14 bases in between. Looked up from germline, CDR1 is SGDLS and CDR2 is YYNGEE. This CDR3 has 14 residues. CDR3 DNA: TGTGCCAGCAGCCCAGGGATGGGGGGCACTGAAGCTTTCTTT. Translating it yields CASSPGMGGTEAFF.

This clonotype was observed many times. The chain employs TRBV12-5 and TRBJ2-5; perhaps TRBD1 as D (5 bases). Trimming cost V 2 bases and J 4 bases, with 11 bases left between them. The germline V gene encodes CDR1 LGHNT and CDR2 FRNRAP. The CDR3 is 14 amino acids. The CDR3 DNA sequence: TGTGCTAGTGGTTTGTCAGGGTCGTCAGAGACCCAGTACTTC. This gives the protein CASGLSGSSETQYF.

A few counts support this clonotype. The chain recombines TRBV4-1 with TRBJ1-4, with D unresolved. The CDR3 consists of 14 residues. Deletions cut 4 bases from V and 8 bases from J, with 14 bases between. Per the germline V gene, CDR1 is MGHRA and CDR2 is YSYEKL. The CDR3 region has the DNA TGCGCCAGCAGCCGTCCCGGGGTTAGGGAAAAACTGTTTTTT. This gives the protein CASSRPGVREKLFF.

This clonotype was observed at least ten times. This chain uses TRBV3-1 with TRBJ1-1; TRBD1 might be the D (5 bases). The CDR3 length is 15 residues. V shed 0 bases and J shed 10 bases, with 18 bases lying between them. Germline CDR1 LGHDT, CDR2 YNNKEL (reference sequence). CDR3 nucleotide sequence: TGTGCCAGCAGCCAAGATTGGAGCGACAGCCCACGAGCTTTCTTT. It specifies CASSQDWSDSPRAFF.

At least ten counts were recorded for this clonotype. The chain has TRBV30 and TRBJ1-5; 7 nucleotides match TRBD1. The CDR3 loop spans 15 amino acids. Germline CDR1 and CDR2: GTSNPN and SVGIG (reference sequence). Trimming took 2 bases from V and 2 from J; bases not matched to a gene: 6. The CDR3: CAWSLTGLGNQPQHF. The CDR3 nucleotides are TGTGCCTGGAGTTTGACAGGGCTTGGCAATCAGCCCCAGCATTTT.

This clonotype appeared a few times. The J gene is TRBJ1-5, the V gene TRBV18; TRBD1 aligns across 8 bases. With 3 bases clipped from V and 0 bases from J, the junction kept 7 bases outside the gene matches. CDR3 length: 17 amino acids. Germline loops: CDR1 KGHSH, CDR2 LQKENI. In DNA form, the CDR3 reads TGTGCCAGCTCACCTAATACAGGGGGAGTTAGCAATCAGCCCCAGCATTTT. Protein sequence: CASSPNTGGVSNQPQHF.

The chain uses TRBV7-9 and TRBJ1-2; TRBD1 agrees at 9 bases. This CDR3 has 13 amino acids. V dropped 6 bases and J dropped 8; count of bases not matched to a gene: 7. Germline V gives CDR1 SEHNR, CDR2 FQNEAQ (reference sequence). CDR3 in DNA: TGTGCCAGCAGGGATACAGGGGGCAGAGGCTACACCTTC. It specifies CASRDTGGRGYTF.

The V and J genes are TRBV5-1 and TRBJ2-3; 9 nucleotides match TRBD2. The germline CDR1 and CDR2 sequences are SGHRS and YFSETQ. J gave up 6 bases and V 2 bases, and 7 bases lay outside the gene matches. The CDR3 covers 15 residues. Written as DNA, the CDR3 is TGCGCCAGCAGCTTACGCGGGGGGGCCTGGGATACGCAGTATTTT. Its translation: CASSLRGGAWDTQYF.

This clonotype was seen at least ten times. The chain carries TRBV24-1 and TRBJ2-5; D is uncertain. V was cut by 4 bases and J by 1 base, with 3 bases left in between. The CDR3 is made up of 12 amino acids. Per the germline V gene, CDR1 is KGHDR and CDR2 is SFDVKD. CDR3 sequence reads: CATSDGQETQYF. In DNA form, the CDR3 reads TGTGCCACCAGTGACGGCCAAGAGACCCAGTACTTC.

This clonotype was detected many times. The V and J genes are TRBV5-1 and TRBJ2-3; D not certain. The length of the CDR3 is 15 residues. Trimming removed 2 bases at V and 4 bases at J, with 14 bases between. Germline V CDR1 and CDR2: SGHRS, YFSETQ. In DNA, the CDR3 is TGCGCCAGCAGCTTCGTGGAACCTACCGCAGATACGCAGTATTTT. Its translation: CASSFVEPTADTQYF.

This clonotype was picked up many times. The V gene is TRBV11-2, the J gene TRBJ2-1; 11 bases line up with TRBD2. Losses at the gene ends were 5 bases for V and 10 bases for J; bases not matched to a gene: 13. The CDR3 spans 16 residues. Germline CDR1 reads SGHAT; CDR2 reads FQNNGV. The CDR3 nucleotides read TGTGCCAGCAGCCAAACTAGCGGGGGTGCCCTAGGGGAGCAGTTCTTC. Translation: CASSQTSGGALGEQFF.

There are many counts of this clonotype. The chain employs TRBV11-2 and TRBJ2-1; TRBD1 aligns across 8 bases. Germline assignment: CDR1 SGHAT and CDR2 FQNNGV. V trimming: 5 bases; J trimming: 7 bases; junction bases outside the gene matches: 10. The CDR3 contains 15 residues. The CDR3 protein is CASSTDRVSANEQFF. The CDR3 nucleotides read TGTGCCAGCAGCACGGACAGGGTGAGTGCGAATGAGCAGTTCTTC. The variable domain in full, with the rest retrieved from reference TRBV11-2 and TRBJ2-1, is EAGVAQSPRYKIIEKRQSVAFWCNPISGHATLYWYQQILGQGPKLLIQFQNNGVVDDSQLPKDRFSAERLKGVDSTLKIQPAKLEDSAVYLCASSTDRVSANEQFFGPGTRLTVL.

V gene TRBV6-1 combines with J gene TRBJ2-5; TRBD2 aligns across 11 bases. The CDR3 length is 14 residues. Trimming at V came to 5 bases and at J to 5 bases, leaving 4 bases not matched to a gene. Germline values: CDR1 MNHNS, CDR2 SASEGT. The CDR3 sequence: CASSQLAGVETQYF. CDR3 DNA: TGTGCCAGCAGTCAACTAGCGGGGGTTGAGACCCAGTACTTC.